This is a list of T cell receptor beta chains from one sample in a study of blood T cell repertoires in COVID-19. Sequenced by immunoSEQ multiplex PCR; TCRdb stores in-frame clones only, minus some. Seen here are 150,000 to 200,000 clones, 70% to 90% observed once, and the top ten hold about 8.1%. Sequenced input: PBMCs or T cells enriched from blood (not recorded which). These receptors all stem from a woman between 18 and 29 years old who had recovered from COVID-19. Both conserved end residues are part of each CDR3. The D gene is left open where the match is weak. The size entry is marked missing in some rows and otherwise reads once, few, many or a size class.

>TRBJ1-6|.|TRBD1|TRBV7-8
CASSLSPGGPFALHF
TGTGCCAGCAGCTTAAGCCCAGGGGGCCCCTTCGCCCTCCACTTT
>TRBJ1-5|.|TRBD1|TRBV6-6
CASSDRGDNQPQHF
TGTGCCAGCAGCGACAGGGGGGACAATCAGCCCCAGCATTTT
>TRBJ1-1|once|.|TRBV5-4
CASSSSSGTLNTEAFF
TGTGCCAGCAGCTCGAGTAGCGGCACCTTGAACACTGAAGCTTTCTTT
>TRBJ1-4|.|TRBD1|TRBV7-2
CASSPDRFNEKLFF
TGTGCCAGCAGCCCGGACAGGTTTAATGAAAAACTGTTTTTT
>TRBJ2-5|.|TRBD2|TRBV7-7
CASSSGLAGGQETQYF
TGTGCCAGCAGCTCGGGACTAGCGGGGGGCCAAGAGACCCAGTACTTC
>TRBJ1-5|.|TRBD1|TRBV5-1
CASSEGTGPSNQPQHF
TGCGCCAGCAGCGAAGGGACAGGGCCGAGCAATCAGCCCCAGCATTTT
>TRBJ1-6|.|.|TRBV3-1/TRBV3-2
CASSSDNSPLHF
TGTGCCAGCAGCTCTGATAATTCACCCCTCCACTTT
>TRBJ2-6|.|.|TRBV28
CASTPGGPVSGANVLTF
TGTGCCAGCACCCCCGGGGGGCCGGTCTCTGGGGCCAACGTCCTGACTTTC
>TRBJ2-3|.|TRBD2|TRBV7-2
CASSSTSGPDTQYF
TGTGCCAGCAGCTCGACTAGCGGGCCAGATACGCAGTATTTT
>TRBJ1-1|.|TRBD1|TRBV3-1/TRBV3-2
CASSLKTGTEAFF
TGTGCCAGCAGCCTCAAGACAGGGACTGAAGCTTTCTTT
>TRBJ1-6|once|.|TRBV18
CASSPEEGNNSPLHF
TGTGCCAGCTCACCAGAGGAGGGGAATAATTCACCCCTCCACTTT
>TRBJ1-2|once|.|TRBV25-1
CASSEWGRRGYGYTF
TGTGCCAGCAGTGAATGGGGGCGCCGCGGCTATGGCTACACCTTC
>TRBJ1-1|.|.|TRBV27
CASSRGGGTEAFF
TGTGCCAGCAGCAGGGGCGGGGGCACTGAAGCTTTCTTT
>TRBJ1-2|.|TRBD1|TRBV5-5
CASSSEGTGGGYTF
TGTGCCAGCAGCTCCGAGGGGACAGGGGGTGGCTACACCTTC
>TRBJ1-1|.|.|TRBV18
CASSPIGSTEAFF
TGTGCCAGCTCACCCATAGGGAGCACTGAAGCTTTCTTT
>TRBJ1-2|.|TRBD1|TRBV5-1
CASSLGTDRAGTF
TGCGCCAGCAGCTTGGGGACGGACAGGGCAGGGACCTTC
>TRBJ1-1|.|.|TRBV12-3/TRBV12-4
CASSPGEFTEAFF
TGTGCCAGCAGTCCCGGAGAGTTCACTGAAGCTTTCTTT
>TRBJ2-7|.|.|TRBV15
CATSRAMTAYEQYF
TGTGCCACCAGCAGAGCCATGACAGCCTACGAGCAGTACTTC
>TRBJ1-6|.|.|TRBV5-5
CASSLDVEGRNSPLHF
TGTGCCAGCAGCTTGGATGTCGAGGGCCGTAATTCACCCCTCCACTTT
>TRBJ1-5|.|TRBD1|TRBV5-1
CASSLTGGNNQPQHF
TGCGCCAGCAGCTTGACAGGGGGCAATAATCAGCCCCAGCATTTT
>TRBJ2-3|.|.|TRBV15
CATSSRRGSDTQYF
TGTGCCACCAGCAGCCGTCGGGGGTCAGATACGCAGTATTTT
>TRBJ2-7|once|.|TRBV9
CASSTGVDYEQYF
TGTGCCAGCAGCACCGGGGTTGACTACGAGCAGTACTTC
>TRBJ1-1|.|TRBD1|TRBV19
CASNDRGRTEAFF
TGTGCCAGTAACGACAGGGGGCGGACTGAAGCTTTCTTT
>TRBJ2-3|.|.|TRBV9
CASSVRVTDTQYF
TGTGCCAGCAGCGTACGGGTCACAGATACGCAGTATTTT
>TRBJ2-2|.|.|TRBV7-3
CASSFYTGELFF
TGTGCCAGCAGCTTCTACACCGGGGAGCTGTTTTTT
>TRBJ2-2|.|.|TRBV12-3/TRBV12-4
CASTLGVGELFF
TGTGCCAGCACCCTCGGGGTCGGGGAGCTGTTTTTT
>TRBJ2-7|.|TRBD1|TRBV3-1/TRBV3-2
CASSQAGGLYEQYF
TGTGCCAGCAGCCAAGCAGGGGGCCTCTACGAGCAGTACTTC
>TRBJ1-5|.|.|TRBV5-1
CASSLLPGGAEATRRPQHF
TGCGCCAGCAGCTTGTTGCCGGGGGGGGCAGAAGCAACCCGAAGGCCCCAGCATTTT
>TRBJ1-2|.|.|TRBV24-1
CATSAGAYGYTF
TGTGCCACCAGTGCGGGTGCCTATGGCTACACCTTC
>TRBJ1-1|.|.|TRBV28
CASNAGAVNTEAFF
TGTGCCAGCAATGCAGGGGCCGTGAACACTGAAGCTTTCTTT
>TRBJ1-4|.|.|TRBV30
CAWSDTFEKLFF
TGTGCCTGGAGCGACACGTTCGAAAAACTGTTTTTT
>TRBJ2-7|.|.|TRBV6-1
CASSEAFDGAYEQYF
TGTGCCAGCAGTGAAGCGTTTGATGGAGCCTACGAGCAGTACTTC
>TRBJ1-3|.|TRBD1|TRBV5-1
CASSLEQGGASSGNTIYF
TGCGCCAGCAGCTTGGAACAGGGGGGCGCCAGCTCTGGAAACACCATATATTTT
>TRBJ1-5|once|TRBD1|TRBV19
CASSMDRGNQPQHF
TGTGCCAGTAGTATGGACAGGGGCAATCAGCCCCAGCATTTT
>TRBJ1-2|.|TRBD1|TRBV28
CASRLSRGHGYTF
TGTGCCAGCAGACTTTCCAGGGGGCACGGCTACACCTTC
>TRBJ2-5|once|.|TRBV10-3
CAISESTPAYQETQYF
TGTGCCATCAGTGAGTCGACTCCGGCATACCAAGAGACCCAGTACTTC
>TRBJ2-3|.|.|TRBV5-1
CASSLDKGTDTQYF
TGCGCCAGCAGCTTGGATAAGGGGACAGATACGCAGTATTTT
>TRBJ1-5|.|.|TRBV28
CASSSPRQSSNQPQHF
TGTGCCAGCAGTTCACCCCGACAATCTAGCAATCAGCCCCAGCATTTT
>TRBJ1-5|.|.|TRBV9
CASKYNCRGNQPQHF
TGTGCCAGCAAATATAACTGCAGGGGAAATCAGCCCCAGCATTTT
>TRBJ1-2|.|TRBD1|TRBV19
CASSRKGARTNYGYTF
TGTGCCAGTAGTAGAAAGGGGGCCAGGACAAACTATGGCTACACCTTC
>TRBJ1-3|.|TRBD1|TRBV28
CASRGQGNTIYF
TGTGCCAGCAGGGGACAGGGCAACACCATATATTTT
>TRBJ2-7|once|.|TRBV5-4
CASSLGIKTGVEQYF
TGTGCCAGCAGCTTGGGGATTAAGACGGGAGTCGAGCAGTACTTC
>TRBJ1-5|.|TRBD1|TRBV2
CASTEGRTGSQPQHF
TGTGCCAGCACCGAAGGTAGGACAGGGAGTCAGCCCCAGCATTTT
>TRBJ2-1|.|TRBD2|TRBV6-4
CASSDSTSGTYNEQFF
TGTGCCAGCAGTGACTCTACTAGCGGGACTTACAATGAGCAGTTCTTC
>TRBJ2-7|.|TRBD1|TRBV14
CASSPRVGTGVYEQYF
TGTGCCAGCAGCCCTCGTGTGGGGACAGGGGTGTACGAGCAGTACTTC
>TRBJ1-5|once|.|TRBV5-6
CASSFTGHSNQPQHF
TGTGCCAGCAGCTTTACGGGACATAGCAATCAGCCCCAGCATTTT
>TRBJ2-7|.|.|TRBV19
CASSIVDSSEQYF
TGTGCCAGTAGTATAGTCGATAGTTCCGAGCAGTACTTC
>TRBJ1-1|.|.|TRBV2
CASRVDVSGGTEAFF
TGTGCCAGCAGGGTGGACGTCTCTGGGGGGACTGAAGCTTTCTTT
>TRBJ1-5|.|.|TRBV24-1
CATSDPGTGNQPQHF
TGTGCCACCAGTGATCCCGGGACTGGCAATCAGCCCCAGCATTTT
>TRBJ2-1|.|TRBD2|TRBV3-1/TRBV3-2
CASSRSSGGAETTYNEQFF
TGTGCCAGCAGCCGGTCTAGCGGGGGGGCCGAAACGACCTACAATGAGCAGTTCTTC
>TRBJ1-4|.|TRBD1|TRBV25-1
CASRGTGTNEKLFF
TGTGCCAGCAGAGGGACAGGGACTAATGAAAAACTGTTTTTT
>TRBJ1-5|.|.|TRBV30
CAWSVRRGGQPQHF
TGTGCCTGGAGTGTACGAAGGGGGGGCCAGCCCCAGCATTTT
>TRBJ1-5|.|TRBD1|TRBV28
CASSLQGAEQPQHF
TGTGCCAGCAGTCTACAGGGGGCCGAGCAGCCCCAGCATTTT
>TRBJ2-1|.|.|TRBV28
CASSLRQDRFGYEQFF
TGTGCCAGCAGTCTACGACAGGACAGATTTGGGTATGAGCAGTTCTTC
>TRBJ1-2|.|.|TRBV28
CASSFPPRGIYGYTF
TGTGCCAGCAGTTTCCCCCCCCGAGGGATCTATGGCTACACCTTC
>TRBJ2-3|.|.|TRBV6-5
CASNRQTEDTQYF
TGTGCCAGCAACCGACAGACAGAAGATACGCAGTATTTT